This T cell receptor beta chain was identified in a study of Graves' ophthalmopathy and Graves' hyperthyroidism. General study points: Blood contained most expanded thyroid clonotypes exceeding 0.001 frequency.

For repertoire sequencing, the TCR beta CDR3 regions were amplified from RNA transcripts. A first-round RT-PCR used HTBI primers, followed by a second-round multiplex PCR. MiXCR, run by TCRdb on the multiplex PCR reads, gives a single entry per CDR3 protein. The profile covers roughly 300,000 distinct CDR3 sequences, with about 17% appearing a single time and approximately 13% taken by the ten largest. Those donors who had ophthalmopathy presented with moderate-to-severe activity, a CAS of ≥3, a NOSPECS of ≥4 and a duration under 3 months. Orbital computed tomography and thyroid ultrasound, along with TRAb, serum thyroxine and clinical symptoms, underpinned diagnosis. PBMCs were obtained from 8.5 to 10 ml of fresh peripheral blood. The germline CDR1 and CDR2 sequences are SEHNR and FQNEAQ (reference sequence). Between the trimmed V and J ends, which lost 3 bases and 7 bases, there was a span of 13 bases. This CDR3 comprises 14 residues.

This clonotype was seen many times. The target antigen is unknown. This chain links TRBV7-9 with TRBJ1-5; D is possibly TRBD1 (6 bases). This receptor was taken from an adult man with Graves' ophthalmopathy. Sequenced input: peripheral blood. CDR3 nucleotide sequence: TGTGCCAGCAGCTTGGGGGCAGGGGACCAGCCCCAGCATTTT. Protein: CASSLGAGDQPQHF. The full variable domain, with the rest looked up from reference TRBV7-9 and TRBJ1-5, is DTGVSQNPRHKITKRGQNVTFRCDPISEHNRLYWYRQTLGQGPEFLTYFQNEAQLEKSRLLSDRFSAERPKGSFSTLEIQRTEQGDSAMYLCASSLGAGDQPQHFGDGTRLSIL.